This entry lists 28 T cell receptor beta chains sequenced from one sample in a study of cytomegalovirus exposure and HLA in healthy donors. The PCR employed 60 Vbeta primers together with 13 Jbeta primers. Only in-frame clones appear in the TCRdb table, and some are missing; sequencing was by immunoSEQ multiplex PCR. Seen here are over 75,000 clones, 67% observed once, and the top ten hold approximately 2.3%. The sample was PBMCs. Receptors originate from a young man in good health and CMV-seronegative.

The V gene is TRBV6-5, the J gene TRBJ2-2, with D unresolved. The CDR3 consists of 15 residues. Germline lookup yields CDR1 MNHEY and CDR2 SVGAGI. V was clipped by 1 base and J by 5 bases, with 11 bases between them. CDR3 loop: CASSYWAVQTGELFF. CDR3 coding DNA: TGTGCCAGCAGTTACTGGGCAGTCCAGACCGGGGAGCTGTTTTTT.

The rearrangement joins TRBV5-8 to TRBJ2-7; D is unresolved. Germline V gene sequence: CDR1 SGHTS, CDR2 YDEGEE. The length of the CDR3 is 12 residues. Trimming stripped 1 base from V and 3 bases from J, with 5 bases between. This CDR3 reads CASSLPGYEQYF. The CDR3 DNA is TGTGCCAGCAGCTTGCCCGGCTACGAGCAGTACTTC.

The chain is built from TRBV4-2 and TRBJ2-7; TRBD2 aligns across 9 bases. The CDR3 totals 15 residues. Germline V gene sequence: CDR1 LGHNA, CDR2 YNFKEQ. The V gene end was trimmed by 2 bases and the J gene end by 6 bases; junction bases not matched to a gene: 8. CDR3 residues: CASSQPTSGRGEQYF. Written as DNA, the CDR3 is TGTGCCAGCAGCCAACCGACTAGCGGCAGGGGCGAGCAGTACTTC.

This chain connects TRBV5-4 to TRBJ1-1; D might be TRBD1 (5 bases). The CDR3 is made up of 14 amino acids. The germline V gene encodes CDR1 SGHNT and CDR2 YYREEE (reference sequence). V was clipped by 2 bases and J by 3 bases, with 11 bases between them. For the CDR3, the DNA is TGTGCCAGCAGCTTCGGGCGGGGGGACACTGAAGCTTTCTTT. It yields the protein CASSFGRGDTEAFF.

The chain employs TRBV2 and TRBJ2-5; TRBD2 might be the D (6 bases). Germline loops: CDR1 SNHLY, CDR2 FYNNEI. The CDR3 loop spans 13 amino acids. Deletions cut 7 bases from V and 4 bases from J, with 13 bases between. The CDR3 DNA reads TGTGCCAGCACCCGGAGGGCCGGAGAGACCCAGTACTTC. Translated, it gives CASTRRAGETQYF.

This clone was seen more than once but under ten times. This chain joins TRBV5-1 and TRBJ2-3; 9 bases are a match to TRBD1. The CDR3 is 15 residues long. Per germline, CDR1 SGHRS and CDR2 YFSETQ. J was trimmed by 4 bases and V by 4 bases; bases with no gene match: 7. The CDR3 here is CASSPGTGQADTQYF. The DNA for the CDR3 is TGCGCCAGCAGCCCGGGGACAGGGCAGGCAGATACGCAGTATTTT.

This clone was picked up a small number of times. CDR3 bases: TGTGCCAGCAGTTTATGGCAGGGGTCCTACGAGCAGTACTTC. It specifies CASSLWQGSYEQYF. This chain joins TRBV27 and TRBJ2-7; perhaps TRBD1 as D (6 bases). CDR1 is MNHEY, CDR2 SMNVEV, per germline (reference sequence). The CDR3 loop spans 14 amino acids. The germline V and J ends were trimmed by 1 base and 1 base, with 8 bases remaining between them.

The gene calls are TRBV27 and TRBJ2-4; TRBD2 is a possible D gene (5 bases). The V end was cut by 6 bases, the J end by 6 bases, with 15 bases between. Germline values: CDR1 MNHEY, CDR2 SMNVEV (reference sequence). The CDR3 contains 14 residues. The CDR3 coding sequence is TGTGCCAGCAGCCCGGACTTGGTTGTAAACATTCAGTACTTC. This encodes CASSPDLVVNIQYF.

The chain recombines TRBV25-1 with TRBJ1-3, with D possibly TRBD1 on 6 matching bases. CDR3 size: 17 residues. Deletions cut 3 bases from V and 3 bases from J, with 18 bases between. CDR1 is MGHDK, CDR2 SYGVNS, per germline. The CDR3 sequence: CASSDTREGGLGNTIYF. The CDR3 nucleotides are TGTGCCAGCAGTGACACCCGGGAGGGGGGACTTGGAAACACCATATATTTT.

This CDR3 reads CASSLRQNVGNTIYF. Here the CDR3 DNA reads TGTGCCAGCAGCTTAAGACAGAATGTGGGAAACACCATATATTTT. The chain has TRBV7-9 and TRBJ1-3; a possible D gene is TRBD1 (5 bases). CDR3 length: 15 amino acids. V was cut by 2 bases and J by 4 bases, with 12 bases left in between. Germline lookup yields CDR1 SEHNR and CDR2 FQNEAQ (reference sequence).

The CDR3 DNA is TGTGCCAGCAGCGCCCGACAGGAGGATGGCTACACCTTC. Translation: CASSARQEDGYTF. V and J are TRBV4-2 and TRBJ1-2; possibly TRBD1 for D (6 bases). The CDR3 loop spans 13 amino acids. Germline V CDR1 and CDR2: LGHNA, YNFKEQ. V lost 5 bases, J lost 6 bases, and 13 bases lay in between.

The chain uses TRBV7-6 and TRBJ1-5; 8 bases are a match to TRBD1. This CDR3 has 16 amino acids. Per the germline V gene, CDR1 is SGHVS and CDR2 is FNYEAQ. The V and J ends lost 2 bases and 1 base, in that order; junction bases with no gene match: 4. CDR3 in DNA: TGTGCCAGCAGCTTAAGTGGACAGGGAAGCAATCAGCCCCAGCATTTT. Encoded protein: CASSLSGQGSNQPQHF.

The chain combines TRBV19 with TRBJ1-1; 8 bases map to TRBD1. The CDR3 runs to 15 residues. The V gene end was trimmed by 5 bases and the J gene end by 1 base; junction bases not matched to a gene: 6. Germline assignment: CDR1 LNHDA and CDR2 SQIVND (reference sequence). CDR3 in DNA: TGTGCCAGTAGTCACCCAGGGACAGGGAACACTGAAGCTTTCTTT. Residues: CASSHPGTGNTEAFF.

The rearrangement joins TRBV30 to TRBJ2-3; 11 nucleotides line up with TRBD2. The CDR3 totals 15 residues. CDR1 is GTSNPN and CDR2 is SVGIG in the germline V gene (reference sequence). V shed 4 bases and J 10 bases; nucleotides not matched to a gene: 13. The CDR3 is CAWTVTSGNFRSQYF. The DNA of the CDR3 is TGTGCCTGGACCGTGACTAGCGGGAATTTCCGATCGCAGTATTTT.

This clone was found a few times. The gene calls are TRBV6-1 and TRBJ1-2; 7 bases align to TRBD1. This CDR3 is 15 amino acids long. V was pared by 5 bases and J by 7 bases, with 13 bases of the junction left unmatched. The germline gives CDR1 MNHNS, CDR2 SASEGT. The CDR3 sequence: CASSKGTEGTAGYTF. In nucleotides, the CDR3 is TGTGCCAGCAGTAAGGGGACAGAAGGGACAGCTGGCTACACCTTC.

This chain links TRBV30 with TRBJ1-4; D is unclear. Per the germline V gene, CDR1 is GTSNPN and CDR2 is SVGIG (reference sequence). Deletions cut 4 bases from V and 6 bases from J, with 12 bases between. The CDR3 extends over 13 amino acids. The CDR3 here is CAWKEALDEKLFF. The DNA for the CDR3 is TGTGCCTGGAAGGAGGCCTTAGATGAAAAACTGTTTTTT.

The V and J genes are TRBV27 and TRBJ2-7; D is perhaps TRBD2 (5 bases). The V gene's germline CDR1 is MNHEY and CDR2 SMNVEV (reference sequence). The CDR3 spans 14 residues. V was shortened by 8 bases and J by 1 base, with 15 bases between the two germline ends. The CDR3 region has the DNA TGTGCCAGCGGGAGCGCCCTGAGTTCCTACGAGCAGTACTTC. Amino acid sequence: CASGSALSSYEQYF.

As to this clone: Other DNA sequences within the sample encode an identical CDR3. The rearrangement links TRBV4-3 to TRBJ1-2; D is unresolved. CDR3 length: 15 residues. Deletions cut 0 bases from V and 0 bases from J, with 8 bases between. Germline V gene lookup returns CDR1 LGHNA and CDR2 YSLEER. CDR3 amino acids: CASSQDRGANYGYTF. For the CDR3, the DNA is TGCGCCAGCAGCCAAGATAGAGGAGCTAACTATGGCTACACCTTC.

CDR3 in DNA: TGTGCCATCAGTGTGGGGGGGTATCGCGAGCAGTACTTC. Translating gives CAISVGGYREQYF. This sequence joins TRBV10-3 and TRBJ2-7; 7 nucleotides agree with TRBD2. The junction had 6 bases not matched to a gene; V was cut back by 4 bases and J by 6 bases. CDR3 length equals 13 residues. The V gene's germline CDR1 is ENHRY and CDR2 SYGVKD.

In regard to this clone: The CDR3 carries no conserved terminal phenylalanine or tryptophan, so it likely arises from a read error. V and J are TRBV29-1 and TRBJ1-2; TRBD1 matches 7 bases. The ends lost 6 bases at V and 4 bases at J; junction bases unmatched: 14. Germline-derived CDR1 and CDR2 are SQVTM and ANQGSEA. The CDR3 length is 15 residues. The CDR3 is CSVEGMGGTAYGYTS. The CDR3 bases are TGCAGCGTGGAGGGGATGGGCGGGACAGCCTATGGCTACACCTCC.

The chain couples TRBV4-1 to TRBJ1-4, with D uncertain. Per germline, CDR1 MGHRA and CDR2 YSYEKL. Deletions cut 0 bases from V and 15 bases from J, with 14 bases between. This CDR3 comprises 13 residues. The CDR3 region is CASSQEEAAGMFF. CDR3 DNA sequence: TGCGCCAGCAGCCAAGAAGAGGCAGCCGGGATGTTTTTT.

V and J are TRBV30 and TRBJ2-7; D might be TRBD2 (6 bases). Germline loops: CDR1 GTSNPN, CDR2 SVGIG (reference sequence). The V end lost 0 bases, the J end lost 7 bases, and 16 bases lay between the germline ends. There are 14 residues in the CDR3. This chain's CDR3 is CAWSVRRATGEQYF. The CDR3 bases are TGTGCCTGGAGTGTACGGAGGGCAACGGGGGAGCAGTACTTC.

CDR3 residues: CASKYFPGLAYEQYF. The DNA of the CDR3 is TGTGCCAGCAAGTATTTCCCGGGACTAGCCTACGAGCAGTACTTC. The chain couples TRBV6-1 to TRBJ2-7; the match to TRBD2 covers 8 bases. The CDR3 extends over 15 amino acids. V trimming: 7 bases; J trimming: 2 bases; junction bases outside the gene matches: 10. Germline V gene sequence: CDR1 MNHNS, CDR2 SASEGT.

V and J are TRBV30 and TRBJ2-5; D possibly corresponds to TRBD1 (5 bases). This CDR3 spans 13 amino acids. Germline V gene sequence: CDR1 GTSNPN, CDR2 SVGIG (reference sequence). V lost 3 bases and J lost 4, with 12 bases in between. CDR3 DNA sequence: TGTGCCTGGAGGTTGGGGCTACTAGAGACCCAGTACTTC. Its protein is CAWRLGLLETQYF.

In regard to this clone: A much larger clone differs by one base, so this may be a read error. The rearrangement uses TRBV5-1 and TRBJ2-5; D might be TRBD1 (6 bases). The tail of the sequence fits TRBJ2-7 better, so the J call may be wrong. The CDR3 totals 15 residues. Per germline, CDR1 SGHRS and CDR2 YFSETQ. CDR3 region: CASSLRLQGAYEQYF. CDR3 nucleotide sequence: TGCGCCAGCAGCTTAAGGTTACAGGGAGCCTACGAGCAGTACTTC.

The V gene is TRBV10-3, the J gene TRBJ2-5; D unclear. Germline CDR1 reads ENHRY; CDR2 reads SYGVKD. The CDR3 has 16 residues. Trimming removed 0 bases from V and 2 bases from J, with 13 bases in between. CDR3 bases: TGTGCCATCAGTGAGTCACGTACAGCTAAACAAGAGACCCAGTACTTC. Amino acid sequence: CAISESRTAKQETQYF.

The J gene is TRBJ1-1, the V gene TRBV7-9; tentatively, D is TRBD1 (5 bases). The V end was cut by 7 bases, the J end by 6 bases, with 18 bases between. Germline V gives CDR1 SEHNR, CDR2 FQNEAQ (reference sequence). This CDR3 is built from 14 residues. The CDR3 DNA is TGTGCCAGCAATGACAGTCCCCTGGAAGCTGAAGCTTTCTTT. Encoded protein: CASNDSPLEAEAFF.

The chain is built from TRBV15 and TRBJ1-5, with D uncertain. V was shortened by 5 bases and J by 10 bases, with 15 bases between the two germline ends. Germline values: CDR1 LNHNV, CDR2 YYDKDF (reference sequence). CDR3 length: 13 residues. The CDR3 DNA sequence: TGTGCCACCAGCCCGGACCGAGGGCACCCCCAGCATTTT. Translation gives CATSPDRGHPQHF.